Given below is one T cell receptor (beta chain) in context. This receptor's antigen is unknown. Per-base quality was not reported, and no clone a single base away is much larger than it. Other DNA sequences of this sample code for an identical CDR3. Collaborating institutions collected whole blood in K2EDTA tubes following their own protocols. For TCRbeta analysis, collaborators shipped samples as frozen whole blood, isolated PBMCs, or DNA extracted from either of those sample types. This sample is part of a study of blood T cell repertoires in COVID-19 (dated by TCRdb to about 2020). Concerning the study at large: Samples covering the acute and convalescent phases of COVID-19 were provided by collaborators in the United States, Italy and Spain. The material from the prospective study consisted of cDNA or gDNA derived from T cells, B-cell-depleted T cells, or PBMCs. Subjects who had been exposed to COVID-19, were actively infected with it, or had recovered from it provided the deeply sampled blood TCRbeta repertoires that made up the dataset. The repertoires were made available in a free public database intended to serve as a resource for research on the immune response to SARS-CoV-2. Samples were obtained from the ongoing ImmuneRACE study (first 160 participants) and from 1,000 to 1,500 subjects provided by 6 global collaborators. A de-identified subject ID, COVID-19 status, age in years and sex were almost always included in the sample metadata. Where available, HLA class I and class II types were obtained from metadata supplied by the sample provider rather than from assay-based typing. Results and caveats for the whole study, not just this receptor: The quantity of clinical and demographic metadata differed by source and by participant and was supplied without curation.

The immunoSEQ Assay, a bias-controlled multiplex PCR, was used to amplify TCRbeta CDR3 regions from genomic DNA. Under the source paper's analysis protocol: Nucleated cell counts per sample were estimated from amplification of reference gene primers within the assay. To quantify the absolute abundance of each unique TCRbeta CDR3 rearrangement, sequence reads were collapsed and filtered. For each sample, productive Simpson clonality was calculated as the square root of Simpson's diversity index over productive rearrangements. TCRdb took this table from immuneACCESS and kept in-frame rearrangements with V and J called. Such tables lack part of the clones; where checked against another copy, unresolved V genes explain under half of the gap, and the rest is unexplained. V, J and clone size are taken as reported in that table, and D and trimming were inferred from the DNA itself. Across this sample there are 200,000 to 250,000 clones, with about 85% seen only once. The leading ten clones occupy around 0.96% of the sample.

The cysteine opens and the phenylalanine closes a CDR3 of 15 amino acids. The kept DNA is CDR3 alone, 45 bases in frame from the first base. Germline trimming: 1 base from V, 1 base from J; junction bases outside gene matches: 4. CDR1 and CDR2 are drawn from the germline V gene: SGHRS, YFSETQ. The sequence came from a man aged 40-49 years with acute or convalescent COVID-19. The sequence links TRBV5-1 to TRBJ1-1, and TRBD1 matches 7 of the central bases. The sequencing input was peripheral blood. The nucleotides read TGCGCCAGCAGCTTGCCGGGACAGCCGAACACTGAAGCTTTCTTT. It translates to CASSLPGQPNTEAFF.